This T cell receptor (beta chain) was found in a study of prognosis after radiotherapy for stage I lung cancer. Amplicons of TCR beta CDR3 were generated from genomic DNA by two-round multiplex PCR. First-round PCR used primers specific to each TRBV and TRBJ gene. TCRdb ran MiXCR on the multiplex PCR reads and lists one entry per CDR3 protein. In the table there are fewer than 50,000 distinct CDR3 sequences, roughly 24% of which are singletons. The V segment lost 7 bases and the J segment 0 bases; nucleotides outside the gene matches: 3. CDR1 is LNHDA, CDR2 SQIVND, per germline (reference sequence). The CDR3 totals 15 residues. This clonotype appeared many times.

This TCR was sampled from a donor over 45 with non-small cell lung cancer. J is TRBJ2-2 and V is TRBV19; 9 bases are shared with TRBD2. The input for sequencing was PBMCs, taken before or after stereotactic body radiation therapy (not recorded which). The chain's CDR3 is CASTRLAANTGELFF. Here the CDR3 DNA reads TGTGCCAGTACAAGACTAGCGGCGAACACCGGGGAGCTGTTTTTT.